This TCR beta chain was profiled in a study of T cell responses to AZD1222 COVID-19 vaccine. The V gene's germline CDR1 is MDHEN and CDR2 SYDVKM. This CDR3 contains 16 residues. J lost 0 bases, V lost 3 bases, and 7 bases had no gene match. The sample holds one count of this clone. Data came from immunoSEQ multiplex PCR; TCRdb stores just in-frame clones and leaves some out. The sample contains roughly 93,000 clones, roughly 90% of which appear only once. The chain is built from TRBV28 and TRBJ2-7, with 8 bases that match TRBD1. The sample consisted of peripheral blood, taken on day 0 of AZD1222 vaccination. This receptor was identified in an adult in good health. CDR3 coding DNA: TGTGCCAGCAGTTTCCCCGGACAGGGAAGCTCCTACGAGCAGTACTTC. This codes for CASSFPGQGSSYEQYF.